The 30 T cell receptor beta chains below come from one sample, sequenced in a study of T cell responses to AZD1222 COVID-19 vaccine. Using immunoSEQ multiplex PCR, the repertoire was profiled, and TCRdb retains in-frame clones only, with some absent. This repertoire shows approximately 170,000 clones, more than 80% found once; its top ten account for approximately 6.9%. This specimen was peripheral blood, taken on day 0 of AZD1222 vaccination. These receptors were taken from an adult in good health.

This rearrangement joins TRBV10-3 to TRBJ2-3; D is ambiguous. The CDR3 spans 16 residues. Germline values: CDR1 ENHRY, CDR2 SYGVKD. V was cut by 4 bases and J by 2 bases, with 16 bases left in between. In DNA form, the CDR3 reads TGTGCCATCAGTGTAATAATGAAAAGTTCCACAGATACGCAGTATTTT. Encoded protein: CAISVIMKSSTDTQYF.

In nucleotides, the CDR3 is TGTGCCAGCAGCCCCCCCCTCCTATATTCTCCCGACGATACGCAGTATTTT. Translating gives CASSPPLLYSPDDTQYF. The gene calls are TRBV6-2 or TRBV6-3 and TRBJ2-3; D is undetermined. Germline-derived CDR1 and CDR2 are MNHEY and SVGEGT. V lost 6 bases and J 6 bases, leaving 25 bases between the germline ends. The CDR3 extends over 17 amino acids.

This chain uses TRBV25-1 with TRBJ1-4; maybe TRBD1 (5 bases). V was trimmed by 1 base and J by 0 bases, leaving 12 bases between them. CDR3 length: 17 residues. Germline V gives CDR1 MGHDK, CDR2 SYGVNS. This CDR3 is CASSESLGRATNEKLFF. Written as DNA, the CDR3 is TGTGCCAGCAGTGAATCATTGGGACGTGCAACTAATGAAAAACTGTTTTTT.

The rearrangement joins TRBV6-6 to TRBJ1-5; D perhaps matches TRBD1 (5 bases). The CDR3 is made up of 14 amino acids. Germline assignment: CDR1 MNHNY and CDR2 SVGAGI (reference sequence). V lost 5 bases, J lost 2 bases, and 10 bases lay in between. DNA for the CDR3: TGTGCCAGCAGTGGGGGGTTGGGCAATCAGCCCCAGCATTTT. This sequence encodes CASSGGLGNQPQHF.

Here the CDR3 DNA reads TGCAGCGTCAGGGGGGACAACACCGGGGAGCTGTTTTTT. Its translation: CSVRGDNTGELFF. This chain uses TRBV29-1 with TRBJ2-2; D might be TRBD1 (7 bases). This CDR3 has 13 residues. Germline CDR1 SQVTM, CDR2 ANQGSEA. Between the trimmed V and J ends, which lost 6 bases and 2 bases, there was a span of 10 bases.

This clone was counted a few times. The genes are TRBV18 and TRBJ1-3; TRBD1 aligns across 11 bases. Germline CDR1 is KGHSH and CDR2 is LQKENI. This CDR3 region has 18 residues. J was trimmed by 0 bases and V by 2 bases; bases with no gene match: 6. Here the CDR3 reads CASSPGTGGFASGNTIYF. In DNA form, the CDR3 reads TGTGCCAGCTCACCAGGGACAGGGGGTTTTGCCTCTGGAAACACCATATATTTT. Full variable domain (outside the CDR3, taken from reference TRBV18 and TRBJ1-3): NAGVMQNPRHLVRRRGQEARLRCSPMKGHSHVYWYRQLPEEGLKFMVYLQKENIIDESGMPKERFSAEFPKEGPSILRIQQVVRGDSAAYFCASSPGTGGFASGNTIYFGEGSWLTVV.

This chain uses TRBV11-2 with TRBJ1-6; D not resolved. CDR3 length equals 14 residues. V lost 5 bases and J lost 11, with 16 bases in between. Germline CDR1 is SGHAT and CDR2 is FQNNGV. The CDR3 sequence is CASSPDGLWPPLHF. CDR3 bases: TGTGCCAGCAGCCCGGACGGGCTTTGGCCACCCCTCCACTTT.

The chain links TRBV30 to TRBJ1-2; no definite D call. The CDR3 contains 13 residues. Germline CDR1 reads GTSNPN; CDR2 reads SVGIG (reference sequence). V was shortened by 0 bases and J by 4 bases, with 9 bases between the two germline ends. CDR3 sequence: CAWSVGNSYGYTF. CDR3 sequence (DNA): TGTGCCTGGAGTGTTGGGAACAGCTATGGCTACACCTTC.

V gene TRBV5-5 combines with J gene TRBJ1-1; tentative D call: TRBD1 (5 bases). The germline V and J ends were trimmed by 3 bases and 3 bases, with 6 bases remaining between them. This CDR3 has 12 residues. The germline gives CDR1 SGHKS, CDR2 YYEKEE (reference sequence). The CDR3 nucleotides read TGTGCCAGCAGCTGGGGGGACACTGAAGCTTTCTTT. The encoded protein is CASSWGDTEAFF.

In regard to this clone: The sample has other DNA sequences that encode this CDR3 too. The chain carries TRBV19 and TRBJ2-7, with 9 bases fitting TRBD2. Germline V gene data show CDR1 as LNHDA and CDR2 as SQIVND (reference sequence). The CDR3 extends over 13 amino acids. The J segment lost 3 bases and the V segment lost 6 bases, leaving 3 bases of the junction unmatched. The DNA for the CDR3 is TGTGCCAGTAGCGTTAGCGGGGGCTACGAGCAGTACTTC. It is translated as CASSVSGGYEQYF.

The chain couples TRBV9 to TRBJ2-3; 8 nucleotides agree with TRBD1. V gave up 0 bases and J gave up 6 bases; unmatched junction bases: 15. The CDR3 is made up of 18 amino acids. Germline lookup yields CDR1 SGDLS and CDR2 YYNGEE. The CDR3 coding sequence is TGTGCCAGCAGCGTAGCGCAGGGGGCCGCTGCGGTAGTCGATACGCAGTATTTT. Residues: CASSVAQGAAAVVDTQYF.

The rearrangement joins TRBV28 to TRBJ1-4; no definite D call. Between the trimmed V and J ends, which lost 2 bases and 8 bases, there was a span of 18 bases. Germline CDR1 is MDHEN and CDR2 is SYDVKM. This CDR3 comprises 16 residues. CDR3 loop: CASSLVGRGLMEKLFF. CDR3 nucleotide sequence: TGTGCCAGCAGTTTAGTTGGGCGGGGTTTGATGGAAAAACTGTTTTTT.

V gene TRBV2 combines with J gene TRBJ2-3; D call uncertain. The V and J ends lost 6 bases and 3 bases respectively, with 13 bases between them. CDR1 and CDR2 from the germline V gene are SNHLY and FYNNEI. This CDR3 is built from 14 residues. The CDR3, as DNA: TGTGCCAGCAGGCAAGGGTTTCCGACAGATACGCAGTATTTT. This codes for CASRQGFPTDTQYF.

The V call is TRBV27, the J call TRBJ1-2; 9 bases are a match to TRBD1. Germline trimming cut 2 bases from V and 6 bases from J; bases unmatched to any gene: 7. The CDR3 runs 15 residues. CDR1 is MNHEY and CDR2 is SMNVEV in the germline V gene (reference sequence). The CDR3 region has the DNA TGTGCCAGCAGTTTAGGGACAGGGACTGTTCATGGCTACACCTTC. Translation gives CASSLGTGTVHGYTF.

The V gene is TRBV30, the J gene TRBJ2-7, with unresolved D. This CDR3 has 11 residues. CDR1 and CDR2 from the germline V gene are GTSNPN and SVGIG (reference sequence). V was trimmed by 1 base and J by 7 bases, leaving 8 bases between them. CDR3 sequence reads: CAWSDLVEQYF. CDR3 bases: TGTGCCTGGAGTGACCTGGTGGAGCAGTACTTC.

The chain recombines TRBV28 with TRBJ2-1; D not certain. Germline CDR1 and CDR2: MDHEN and SYDVKM. This CDR3 contains 10 residues. V was clipped by 5 bases and J by 11 bases, with 7 bases between them. The CDR3 sequence is CASSRGQQFF. For the CDR3, the DNA is TGTGCCAGCAGTCGAGGACAGCAGTTCTTC.

This chain joins TRBV28 and TRBJ1-1; weak D call: TRBD1 (6 bases). Trimming removed 2 bases from V and 6 bases from J, with 16 bases in between. The CDR3 extends over 15 amino acids. Germline assignment: CDR1 MDHEN and CDR2 SYDVKM. The CDR3 sequence: CASSLRRAGGPEAFF. The CDR3 DNA reads as TGTGCCAGCAGTTTACGGCGGGCGGGGGGCCCTGAAGCTTTCTTT.

The chain joins TRBV21-1 to TRBJ2-7; TRBD2 is taken as the D call from the table, unchecked against the DNA. TRBV21-1 constitutes a pseudogene. The CDR3 is 15 residues long. The CDR3 nucleotides are TGTGCCAGCAGCAAAATTGGGGCGGGGGACTACGAGCAGTACGTC. This gives the protein CASSKIGAGDYEQYV.

J is TRBJ2-1 and V is TRBV4-2; TRBD2 agrees at 10 bases. CDR1 is LGHNA and CDR2 is YNFKEQ in the germline V gene. The CDR3 length is 16 residues. V dropped 1 base and J dropped 7; count of bases not matched to a gene: 7. This chain's CDR3 is CASSQVGSGGANEQFF. The DNA for the CDR3 is TGTGCCAGCAGCCAAGTTGGCAGCGGGGGGGCTAATGAGCAGTTCTTC.

CDR3 residues: CAISEPSDVVSGNTIYF. The CDR3 DNA is TGTGCCATCAGTGAGCCCTCAGATGTGGTCTCTGGAAACACCATATATTTT. The chain recombines TRBV10-3 with TRBJ1-3; D remains unclear. The CDR3 is 17 residues long. From germline, CDR1 is ENHRY and CDR2 SYGVKD. Trimming pared 2 bases from V and 0 bases from J, leaving 14 bases between.

The rearrangement links TRBV6-6 to TRBJ2-3; TRBD1 aligns across 9 bases. CDR1 is MNHNY and CDR2 is SVGAGI in the germline V gene (reference sequence). The junction had 10 bases not matched to a gene; V was cut back by 6 bases and J by 6 bases. The CDR3 extends over 15 amino acids. The CDR3 region is CASSRTGGSSDTQYF. The DNA of the CDR3 is TGTGCCAGCAGCCGTACAGGGGGCAGTTCGGATACGCAGTATTTT.

This chain connects TRBV19 to TRBJ2-1; TRBD1 agrees at 7 bases. Losses at the gene ends were 0 bases for V and 0 bases for J; bases not matched to a gene: 14. Germline lookup yields CDR1 LNHDA and CDR2 SQIVND (reference sequence). The CDR3 spans 20 residues. CDR3 bases: TGTGCCAGTAGTATAGATCATTATGCACAGGGGACAAGCTCCTACAATGAGCAGTTCTTC. As protein: CASSIDHYAQGTSSYNEQFF.

The chain is built from TRBV2 and TRBJ1-4; D is possibly TRBD1 (5 bases). From germline, CDR1 is SNHLY and CDR2 FYNNEI. The CDR3 covers 13 residues. V was cut by 6 bases and J by 8 bases, with 13 bases left in between. The CDR3 DNA sequence: TGTGCCAGCAGGGGGCAGGCAGGGGAAAAACTGTTTTTT. This encodes CASRGQAGEKLFF.

The chain recombines TRBV5-6 with TRBJ2-7; D gene uncertain. CDR1 and CDR2 from the germline V gene are SGHDT and YYEEEE. The length of the CDR3 is 11 residues. Trimming stripped 2 bases from V and 3 bases from J, with 3 bases between. CDR3 sequence (DNA): TGTGCCAGCAGCTTTTACTACGAGCAGTACTTC. This translates into CASSFYYEQYF.

The CDR3 region has the DNA TGTGCCAGCTCACCACCTTCCTACGAGCAGTACGTC. It specifies CASSPPSYEQYV. The V call is TRBV18, the J call TRBJ2-7, with D unclear. Germline CDR1 and CDR2: KGHSH and LQKENI. This CDR3 is 12 amino acids long. Deletions cut 0 bases from V and 1 base from J, with 1 base between.

J is TRBJ2-7 and V is TRBV7-3; D might be TRBD2 (6 bases). Trimming shortened V by 5 bases and J by 7 bases, and 15 bases separated the two germline ends. The CDR3 covers 13 residues. Germline lookup yields CDR1 SGHTA and CDR2 FQGTGA. The CDR3 DNA follows: TGTGCCAGCAGCCCTTACGGAGGGTATGAGCAGTACTTC. Residues: CASSPYGGYEQYF.

This sequence joins TRBV28 and TRBJ2-5; 9 bases align to TRBD2. V was clipped by 2 bases and J by 2 bases; unmatched bases: 3. Germline CDR1 is MDHEN and CDR2 is SYDVKM. This CDR3 comprises 15 residues. The chain's CDR3 is CASSLQRGVQETQYF. CDR3 coding DNA: TGTGCCAGCAGTTTACAGCGGGGGGTACAAGAGACCCAGTACTTC.

V and J are TRBV9 and TRBJ1-1, with 7 bases identical to TRBD1. Germline assignment: CDR1 SGDLS and CDR2 YYNGEE. CDR3 length: 14 amino acids. Unmatched junction bases numbered 3, after V lost 3 bases and J lost 1 base. CDR3 in DNA: TGTGCCAGCAGCGACGACAGGGAGAACACTGAAGCTTTCTTT. It codes for CASSDDRENTEAFF.

The chain links TRBV27 to TRBJ1-1, with TRBD1 as a possible D gene (6 bases). Trimming cost V 6 bases and J 3 bases, with 14 bases left between them. CDR1 MNHEY and CDR2 SMNVEV come from the germline V gene (reference sequence). The CDR3 has 14 residues. CDR3 sequence reads: CASRSWDKDTEAFF. CDR3 sequence (DNA): TGTGCCAGCAGATCCTGGGACAAGGACACTGAAGCTTTCTTT.

The chain recombines TRBV12-3 or TRBV12-4 with TRBJ2-3; no reliable D call. The CDR3 is 12 residues long. Trimming stripped 7 bases from V and 2 bases from J, with 7 bases between. DNA of the CDR3: TGTGCCAGCACCACTACCACAGATACGCAGTATTTT. Its protein is CASTTTTDTQYF.